A single T cell receptor (beta chain) is shown here with its context. No DNA is shown, since the ends of the CDR3 on it are uncertain; the CDR3 is the one TCRdb lists. This entry belongs to a study of tumor T cells in aggressive B-cell lymphoma. Germline CDR1 is MNHEY and CDR2 is SVGAGI. The CDR3 spans 15 amino acids, including both terminal residues. Some clones are missing from TCRdb's copy, which holds only in-frame ones; the method was immunoSEQ multiplex PCR. This table holds 1,700 or so clones, 90% to 95% found once. The receptor was isolated from an adult with diffuse large B cell lymphoma. Some clones in this sample may be carry-over from other donors' samples. Sequenced material: tumor tissue. The chain is built from TRBV6-5 and TRBJ2-7; TRBD2 was called by the table and not checked on the DNA. The CDR3 sequence: CASSSSGGRAGEQYF.